These 17 T cell receptor beta chains share one sample of origin, sequenced in a study of shared T cell receptors in the human thymus (dated by TCRdb to the early 2020s). Library method: the immunoSEQ multiplex PCR assay. TCRdb mirrors the immuneACCESS table, restricted to in-frame sequences. Some clones are absent from its copies; in checked studies, under half trace to an unresolved V gene, and the reason for the others is unknown. This sample comprises approximately 730,000 clones, 80% to 90% of them detected only once. The top ten hold 0.0095% to 0.013% of the sample. The sample was also linked to a second study, of human thymus T cells.

The sequenced sample was thymocytes. These receptors were collected from a girl less than two years old with a congenital heart defect. Donor details come from another sample of the same person, matched by shared clones.

This chain connects TRBV7-6 to TRBJ2-7, with a tentative D call TRBD1 (5 bases). This CDR3 comprises 15 residues. The ends were cut back, 2 bases at V and 4 bases at J, with 15 bases in the middle. Germline assignment: CDR1 SGHVS and CDR2 FNYEAQ. CDR3 DNA: TGTGCCAGCAGCTTACTACAGGATATATCTTACGAGCAGTACTTC. Residues: CASSLLQDISYEQYF.

This chain joins TRBV29-1 and TRBJ1-1; no firm D call. The CDR3 is 16 amino acids. Trimming removed 4 bases from V and 3 bases from J, with 21 bases in between. The germline CDR1 and CDR2 sequences are SQVTM and ANQGSEA. CDR3 sequence: CSVVPPGYSVYTEAFF. In DNA, the CDR3 is TGCAGCGTTGTGCCTCCGGGGTACAGTGTGTACACTGAAGCTTTCTTT. Looking up the rest from reference TRBV29-1 and TRBJ1-1 gives the full variable domain: SAVISQKPSRDICQRGTSLTIQCQVDSQVTMMFWYRQQPGQSLTLIATANQGSEATYESGFVIDKFPISRPNLTFSTLTVSNMSPEDSSIYLCSVVPPGYSVYTEAFFGQGTRLTVV.

The rearrangement joins TRBV27 to TRBJ1-5; D call uncertain. V lost 5 bases, J lost 3 bases, and 17 bases lay in between. The CDR3 runs 16 residues. Germline assignment: CDR1 MNHEY and CDR2 SMNVEV (reference sequence). The CDR3 loop is CASSPIGRRPNQPQHF. The CDR3 DNA sequence: TGTGCCAGCAGTCCCATTGGGAGGCGTCCCAATCAGCCCCAGCATTTT.

The chain recombines TRBV19 with TRBJ2-6, with D possibly TRBD2 on 6 matching bases. This CDR3 contains 17 residues. The germline V gene encodes CDR1 LNHDA and CDR2 SQIVND (reference sequence). The ends were cut back, 5 bases at V and 1 base at J, with 15 bases in the middle. The CDR3 protein is CASSVPGRESGANVLTF. The CDR3, as DNA: TGTGCCAGTAGTGTTCCCGGGAGAGAGTCTGGGGCCAACGTCCTGACTTTC.

The chain combines TRBV6-4 with TRBJ1-1; D not certain. This CDR3 contains 13 residues. V shed 6 bases and J shed 2 bases, with 10 bases lying between them. Per germline, CDR1 MRHNA and CDR2 SNTAGT. The DNA of the CDR3 is TGTGCCAGCAGATCGGGAGGAAACACTGAAGCTTTCTTT. Amino acid sequence: CASRSGGNTEAFF.

This rearrangement joins TRBV2 to TRBJ2-3; a possible D gene is TRBD2 (6 bases). The CDR3 loop spans 14 amino acids. Germline loops: CDR1 SNHLY, CDR2 FYNNEI. Trimming took off 4 bases at V and 1 base at J, with 9 bases between the two ends. DNA for the CDR3: TGTGCCAGCAGTGTGGAGGGGCGCACAGATACGCAGTATTTT. Amino acids: CASSVEGRTDTQYF.

The chain combines TRBV10-3 with TRBJ1-1; a possible D gene is TRBD1 (6 bases). Germline V CDR1 and CDR2: ENHRY, SYGVKD. The CDR3 sequence is 14 residues long. V shed 2 bases and J shed 1 base, with 8 bases lying between them. In nucleotides, the CDR3 is TGTGCCATCAGTGAGGTACAGGGGAACACTGAAGCTTTCTTT. Translating it yields CAISEVQGNTEAFF.

The chain combines TRBV13 with TRBJ1-4; possibly TRBD1 for D (5 bases). This CDR3 has 16 amino acids. Germline CDR1 PRHDT, CDR2 FYEKMQ (reference sequence). V was clipped by 0 bases and J by 1 base, with 9 bases between them. DNA for the CDR3: TGTGCCAGCAGCTTAGGCCCGACAGAAACTAATGAAAAACTGTTTTTT. Protein sequence: CASSLGPTETNEKLFF.

This chain joins TRBV5-1 and TRBJ2-4; D is perhaps TRBD1 (6 bases). This CDR3 is 17 amino acids long. CDR1 and CDR2 (germline): SGHRS, YFSETQ. V shed 4 bases and J shed 0 bases, with 17 bases lying between them. DNA for the CDR3: TGCGCCAGCAGCAACCCGGGACATAATCTAGCCAAAAACATTCAGTACTTC. Encoded protein: CASSNPGHNLAKNIQYF.

With respect to this clone: The CDR3 ends on some other residue instead of the conserved phenylalanine or tryptophan, so this is likely a read error. The limits of the CDR3 on the DNA are not certain, so only TCRdb's listed CDR3 is given. This chain links TRBV9 with TRBJ2-2; the table's D call, TRBD2, has no DNA check behind it. Germline V lookup: CDR1 SGDLS, CDR2 YYNGEE. Inclusive of both ends, the CDR3 amounts to 11 amino acids. The CDR3 region is CASSVGWGGRT.

The chain joins TRBV5-1 to TRBJ1-1, with 8 bases lining up with TRBD1. V shed 4 bases, J shed 1 base, and the junction held 12 bases outside the gene matches. Germline CDR1 reads SGHRS; CDR2 reads YFSETQ. The CDR3 is made up of 17 amino acids. The CDR3 sequence is CASSRGTGPIKNTEAFF. The CDR3 nucleotides read TGCGCCAGCAGCCGGGGGACAGGTCCGATCAAGAACACTGAAGCTTTCTTT.

V gene TRBV5-5 combines with J gene TRBJ1-2; D is perhaps TRBD1 (5 bases). This CDR3 spans 15 amino acids. CDR1 SGHKS and CDR2 YYEKEE come from the germline V gene (reference sequence). The V end was cut by 3 bases, the J end by 8 bases, with 20 bases between. The CDR3 spells CASSSLPDQGEGYTF. The CDR3 bases are TGTGCCAGCAGCTCCCTACCCGACCAGGGTGAAGGCTACACCTTC.

The chain employs TRBV27 and TRBJ2-3; D is ambiguous. The length of the CDR3 is 14 residues. Trimming pared 2 bases from V and 1 base from J, leaving 7 bases between. Germline loops: CDR1 MNHEY, CDR2 SMNVEV (reference sequence). CDR3 region: CASSLPQRTDTQYF. Written as DNA, the CDR3 is TGTGCCAGCAGTTTACCACAGCGCACAGATACGCAGTATTTT.

J is TRBJ2-7 and V is TRBV6-1; TRBD1 matches at 7 bases. J was trimmed by 2 bases and V by 4 bases; bases with no gene match: 17. Germline V gives CDR1 MNHNS, CDR2 SASEGT. CDR3 length: 18 residues. The CDR3 region has the DNA TGTGCCAGCAGTGCCTCCTCCGGGACAGCTAAGATACCCTACGAGCAGTACTTC. It is translated as CASSASSGTAKIPYEQYF.

This clone has a handful of counts. The chain has TRBV4-2 and TRBJ1-3; 12 bases match TRBD1. Germline V gives CDR1 LGHNA, CDR2 YNFKEQ. This CDR3 is 19 amino acids long. V trimming: 1 base; J trimming: 7 bases; junction bases outside the gene matches: 14. The chain's CDR3 is CASSQGGTGGAERHNTIYF. The CDR3 coding sequence is TGTGCCAGCAGCCAAGGAGGGACAGGGGGCGCAGAGAGACACAACACCATATATTTT.

The gene calls are TRBV28 and TRBJ2-7; tentatively, D is TRBD2 (6 bases). This CDR3 contains 13 residues. Trimming pared 3 bases from V and 5 bases from J, leaving 11 bases between. Germline-derived CDR1 and CDR2 are MDHEN and SYDVKM. Written as DNA, the CDR3 is TGTGCCAGCAGTTTGGTTTGGGGGGACGAGCAGTACTTC. It is translated as CASSLVWGDEQYF.

This clone was recorded only once. This chain joins TRBV19 and TRBJ1-1; D gene unclear. Trimming took 5 bases from V and 6 from J, leaving 13 bases between them. This CDR3 contains 13 residues. Germline V gene lookup returns CDR1 LNHDA and CDR2 SQIVND (reference sequence). The CDR3 here is CASSEGRDSEAFF. Here the CDR3 DNA reads TGTGCCAGTAGTGAAGGTCGGGATTCTGAAGCTTTCTTT.